A single sample gave rise to the 6 T cell receptor beta chains below, sequenced in a study of cytomegalovirus exposure and HLA in healthy donors. Vbeta (60) and Jbeta (13) primers were used in the PCR. Here immunoSEQ multiplex PCR was the method, and the copy in TCRdb shows in-frame clones only, minus some. Of 180,000 or so clones listed, approximately 85% are singletons. The sequenced sample was PBMCs. The receptors originated from a man younger than 35 in good health and CMV-seropositive.

This chain's CDR3 is CASSLVGATTDTQYF. The CDR3 region has the DNA TGTGCCAGCAGTTTGGTGGGGGCCACCACAGATACGCAGTATTTT. The chain uses TRBV11-3 and TRBJ2-3, with D possibly matching TRBD1 (6 bases). V was cut by 6 bases and J by 2 bases, with 15 bases left in between. CDR3 size: 15 residues. Per germline, CDR1 SGHNT and CDR2 YENEEA.

The CDR3 reads CASSTRQGAYEQYF. CDR3 in DNA: TGTGCCAGCAGTACGCGACAGGGGGCCTACGAGCAGTACTTC. The chain links TRBV27 to TRBJ2-7, with 9 bases that match TRBD1. CDR1 and CDR2 (germline): MNHEY, SMNVEV (reference sequence). V trimming: 5 bases; J trimming: 2 bases; junction bases outside the gene matches: 4. The CDR3 is made up of 14 amino acids.

The chain recombines TRBV6-5 with TRBJ2-2; 8 bases match TRBD1. V lost 8 bases to trimming and J lost 7 bases; unmatched junction nucleotides: 12. The CDR3 consists of 15 residues. Looked up from germline, CDR1 is MNHEY and CDR2 is SVGAGI. The CDR3 loop is CASHMRTGINGELFF. CDR3 DNA sequence: TGTGCCAGCCATATGCGGACAGGGATCAACGGGGAGCTGTTTTTT.

The gene calls are TRBV7-9 and TRBJ2-2; 10 nucleotides match TRBD2. Per the germline V gene, CDR1 is SEHNR and CDR2 is FQNEAQ (reference sequence). There are 16 residues in the CDR3. Losses at the gene ends were 2 bases for V and 4 bases for J; bases not matched to a gene: 4. CDR3 sequence reads: CASSLLAGDPTGELFF. In DNA, the CDR3 is TGTGCCAGCAGCTTACTAGCGGGGGACCCCACCGGGGAGCTGTTTTTT.

The chain combines TRBV2 with TRBJ2-3; 8 bases align to TRBD2. CDR1 is SNHLY and CDR2 is FYNNEI in the germline V gene. The junction had 7 bases not matched to a gene; V was cut back by 6 bases and J by 5 bases. The CDR3 is 14 residues long. The CDR3 DNA follows: TGTGCCAGCAGAGCGGGGGTAGTAGGAGATACGCAGTATTTT. Protein: CASRAGVVGDTQYF.

This chain joins TRBV28 and TRBJ2-7; TRBD1 agrees at 11 bases. The CDR3 is 14 residues long. V was clipped by 5 bases and J by 4 bases; unmatched bases: 4. Germline CDR1 is MDHEN and CDR2 is SYDVKM. DNA of the CDR3: TGTGCCAGCAGTCGTCGGGACAGGGGGTACGAGCAGTACTTC. Its translation: CASSRRDRGYEQYF.